The clone carrying this T cell receptor beta chain was observed once. Its cognate antigen is unknown. The data originate from a study of cytomegalovirus exposure and HLA in healthy donors. Background on the study: HLA-typed donors were the source of about 85 million unique TCRs held in an early data release.

Study-level points and caveats: Some V segments (TRBV6-2 and TRBV6-3 among them) were excluded as indistinguishable.

Though probably carrying unrecorded immune exposures, donors were nominally healthy at sampling. The PCR used 60 Vbeta and 13 Jbeta primers. Clones were read by immunoSEQ multiplex PCR, and TCRdb kept only the in-frame ones, dropping some. This table has 110,000 to 150,000 clones, around 75% appearing once. In germline, CDR1 is MDHEN, CDR2 SYDVKM. V trimming: 6 bases; J trimming: 3 bases; junction bases outside the gene matches: 3. The CDR3 is 14 residues long. The sequence came from a woman in her 40s in good health and CMV-seronegative. V gene TRBV28 combines with J gene TRBJ1-1, with TRBD1 identical over 11 bases. Sequencing used PBMCs. The CDR3 nucleotides read TGTGCCAGCAGAAGGGACAGGGGGTACACTGAAGCTTTCTTT. The encoded protein is CASRRDRGYTEAFF.